This TCR beta chain originates from a study of identical twins. Template switching added a universal primer binding site, and final cDNA carried unique molecular identifiers. TCRdb re-called the 5' RACE reads with MiXCR, one entry per CDR3 protein. In the table there are about 890,000 distinct CDR3 sequences, around 12% of which are singletons. Trimming removed 3 bases from V and 2 bases from J, with 14 bases in between. CDR1 is SGHTS, CDR2 YDEGEE, per germline. This CDR3 is 15 amino acids long. About this clonotype itself: The antigen remains unidentified.

Study findings and constraints: Analyses based on zero insertions could be partly confounded by invariant MAIT and iNKT cells. With monozygotic twins, out-of-frame TCR alpha sharing exceeded what models estimated.

The data also belong to a second study, concerning yellow fever vaccine responses in identical twins.

Sequenced material: PBMCs. The chain carries TRBV5-8 and TRBJ2-5; D is uncertain. This receptor was identified in a young woman in good health. This chain's CDR3 is CASSSDGRNQETQYF. Written as DNA, the CDR3 is TGTGCCAGCAGCTCGGACGGTAGGAATCAAGAGACCCAGTACTTC.